This T cell receptor beta chain comes out of a study of blood T cells in healthy people across ages. Through a sample-barcoded 5' primer and a J-beta primer mix, a second PCR was run for about 7 to 12 cycles. TCRdb fed the 5' RACE reads into MiXCR, producing one record per CDR3 protein. The data show about 1,500,000 distinct CDR3 sequences, 42% seen once. Whole-study results and caveats: A roughly linear fall in TCR beta diversity per million T cells was seen with increasing age. Naive T cell percentage strongly correlated with TCR beta diversity.

CDR3 length: 15 amino acids. Germline loops: CDR1 DFQATT, CDR2 SNEGSKA (reference sequence). V shed 0 bases and J shed 1 base, with 12 bases lying between them. Comment on this clonotype: Its antigen is unknown.

Peripheral blood samples of about 10 milliliters were drawn from each donor. This clonotype was sampled from a woman aged 18-35 years in good health. The rearrangement links TRBV20-1 to TRBJ1-1; no firm D call. Sequencing was done on a sample of blood. CDR3 nucleotide sequence: TGCAGTGCTAGAGATCCCGGCGGACCGAACACTGAAGCTTTCTTT. The encoded protein is CSARDPGGPNTEAFF.